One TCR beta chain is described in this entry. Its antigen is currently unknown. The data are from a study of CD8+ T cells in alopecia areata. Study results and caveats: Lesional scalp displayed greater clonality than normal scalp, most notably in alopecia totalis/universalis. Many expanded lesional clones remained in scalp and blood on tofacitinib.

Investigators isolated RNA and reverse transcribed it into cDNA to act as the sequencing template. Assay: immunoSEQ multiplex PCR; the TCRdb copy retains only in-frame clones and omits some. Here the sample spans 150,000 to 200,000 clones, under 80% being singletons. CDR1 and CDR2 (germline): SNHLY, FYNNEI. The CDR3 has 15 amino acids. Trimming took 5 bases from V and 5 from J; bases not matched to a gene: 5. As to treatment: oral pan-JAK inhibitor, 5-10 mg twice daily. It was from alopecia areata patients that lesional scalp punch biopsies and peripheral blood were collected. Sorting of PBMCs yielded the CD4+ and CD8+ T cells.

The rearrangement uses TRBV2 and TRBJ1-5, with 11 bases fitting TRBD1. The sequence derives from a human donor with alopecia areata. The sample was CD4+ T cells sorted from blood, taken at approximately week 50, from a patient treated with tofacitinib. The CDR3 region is CASSRDRGEYQPQHF. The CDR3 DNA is TGTGCCAGCAGTCGGGACAGGGGGGAGTATCAGCCCCAGCATTTT.